One sample yielded the 15 T cell receptor beta chains listed below, sequenced in a study of beta chain features in type 1 diabetes. The antigens these receptors bind are not known. Expressed TCRB transcripts were sequenced, since all the RNA that had been isolated was reverse transcribed. Sequencing used immunoSEQ multiplex PCR; TCRdb keeps in-frame clones, though not all of them. Among around 25,000 clones listed, approximately 70% were seen once. General observations from the study: All four CD4+ subsets of Type 1 diabetes patients contained TCRB CDR3s that were moderately but significantly shorter.

The sample taken for sequencing was stem cell memory CD4+ T cells from blood. The receptors shown here come from a woman aged 40 to 50 with type 1 diabetes.

The chain couples TRBV15 to TRBJ2-3, with 7 nucleotides matching TRBD2. The CDR3 contains 15 residues. The V gene end was trimmed by 1 base and the J gene end by 4 bases; junction bases not matched to a gene: 5. Germline V gene lookup returns CDR1 LNHNV and CDR2 YYDKDF (reference sequence). Here the CDR3 DNA reads TGTGCCACCAGCAGAGGGGGGACTACCGCAGATACGCAGTATTTT. Protein sequence: CATSRGGTTADTQYF. Complete variable domain (other parts from reference TRBV15 and TRBJ2-3): DAMVIQNPRYQVTQFGKPVTLSCSQTLNHNVMYWYQQKSSQAPKLLFHYYDKDFNNEADTPDNFQSRRPNTSFCFLDIRSPGLGDTAMYLCATSRGGTTADTQYFGPGTRLTVL.

J is TRBJ2-1 and V is TRBV21-1; the table's D call, TRBD2, has no DNA check behind it. TRBV21-1 is a pseudogene. This CDR3 is 12 amino acids long. DNA for the CDR3: TGTGCCAGCAACCGGGGGGGGAATGAGCAGTTCTTC. This encodes CASNRGGNEQFF.

The chain has TRBV6-6 and TRBJ1-5, with D possibly TRBD1 on 5 matching bases. Germline values: CDR1 MNHNY, CDR2 SVGAGI (reference sequence). The CDR3 consists of 13 residues. V was cut by 7 bases and J by 6 bases, with 13 bases left in between. CDR3 sequence: CASTPGGGQPQHF. CDR3 bases: TGTGCCAGCACCCCGGGGGGGGGTCAGCCCCAGCATTTT.

The chain carries TRBV7-2 and TRBJ1-2, with TRBD1 as a possible D gene (6 bases). CDR3 length equals 15 residues. V shed 4 bases and J shed 3 bases, with 15 bases lying between them. Germline V gene data show CDR1 as SGHTA and CDR2 as FQGNSA. In DNA, the CDR3 is TGTGCCAGCAGCTCCGATGGGACATATGACTATGGCTACACCTTC. Translation: CASSSDGTYDYGYTF.

V is TRBV28 and J is TRBJ1-5, with D maybe TRBD1 (6 bases). This CDR3 region has 16 residues. V lost 5 bases and J 3 bases, leaving 17 bases between the germline ends. The V gene's germline CDR1 is MDHEN and CDR2 SYDVKM. This CDR3 is CASSPRTAGDNQPQHF. The CDR3, as DNA: TGTGCCAGCAGTCCCCGGACAGCGGGGGACAATCAGCCCCAGCATTTT.

The chain uses TRBV7-2 and TRBJ2-5; D not certain. The V end was cut by 2 bases, the J end by 3 bases, with 4 bases between. Germline V CDR1 and CDR2: SGHTA, FQGNSA. The CDR3 covers 12 residues. This chain's CDR3 is CASSLQKETQYF. The CDR3 coding sequence is TGTGCCAGCAGCTTACAGAAAGAGACCCAGTACTTC.

This clone was observed a handful of times. Here the CDR3 reads CASSPSSYEQYF. CDR3 coding DNA: TGTGCCAGCAGCCCCAGCTCCTACGAGCAGTACTTC. The rearrangement joins TRBV7-3 to TRBJ2-7; the D is unclear. There are 12 residues in the CDR3. The ends were cut back, 5 bases at V and 0 bases at J, with 5 bases in the middle. The germline gives CDR1 SGHTA, CDR2 FQGTGA.

This clone has more than one count but fewer than ten. V gene TRBV6-5 combines with J gene TRBJ1-2, with 7 bases fitting TRBD1. Per the germline V gene, CDR1 is MNHEY and CDR2 is SVGAGI. V lost 5 bases, J lost 4 bases, and 7 bases stayed unmatched. The CDR3 runs to 14 residues. The CDR3 region has the DNA TGTGCCAGCAGTACCTCCGGGACAGTCTATGGCTACACCTTC. Encoded protein: CASSTSGTVYGYTF.

The genes are TRBV7-3 and TRBJ2-2, with D possibly matching TRBD1 (6 bases). The CDR3 spans 16 residues. Trimming removed 5 bases from V and 6 bases from J, with 19 bases in between. Germline assignment: CDR1 SGHTA and CDR2 FQGTGA. The CDR3 loop reads CASSPPGRQVAGELFF. The CDR3 coding sequence is TGTGCCAGCAGCCCCCCGGGGCGACAGGTCGCCGGGGAGCTGTTTTTT.

The chain has TRBV28 and TRBJ2-1; 8 bases agree with TRBD1. This CDR3 has 16 residues. Trimming at V came to 2 bases and at J to 9 bases, leaving 12 bases not matched to a gene. The germline V gene encodes CDR1 MDHEN and CDR2 SYDVKM. CDR3 protein: CASSLHGQGAVGEQFF. The CDR3 DNA sequence: TGTGCCAGCAGTTTACATGGGCAGGGGGCGGTCGGTGAGCAGTTCTTC.

The genes are TRBV7-2 and TRBJ2-3; D gene unclear. The CDR3 runs 14 residues. Trimming took off 2 bases at V and 4 bases at J, with 10 bases between the two ends. The germline gives CDR1 SGHTA, CDR2 FQGNSA. CDR3 sequence: CASSLNASPDTQYF. The CDR3 region has the DNA TGTGCCAGCAGCTTAAATGCGTCACCAGATACGCAGTATTTT.

The chain uses TRBV19 and TRBJ2-1; 9 bases line up with TRBD1. Trimming at V came to 5 bases and at J to 3 bases, leaving 11 bases not matched to a gene. The CDR3 has 17 residues. Per germline, CDR1 LNHDA and CDR2 SQIVND (reference sequence). CDR3 sequence: CASSHGTGQLLYNEQFF. The CDR3 bases are TGTGCCAGTAGTCACGGGACAGGGCAACTTCTCTACAATGAGCAGTTCTTC.

V is TRBV7-2 and J is TRBJ1-6, with 8 bases aligning to TRBD1. Unmatched junction bases numbered 8, after V lost 5 bases and J lost 11 bases. The CDR3 contains 14 residues. CDR1 SGHTA and CDR2 FQGNSA come from the germline V gene. The CDR3, as DNA: TGTGCCAGCAGCACCGGACAGGGAGGGACACCCCTCCACTTT. Its translation: CASSTGQGGTPLHF.

The V gene is TRBV7-2, the J gene TRBJ2-1, with 9 bases identical to TRBD1. The CDR3 contains 15 residues. V was pared by 6 bases and J by 4 bases, with 7 bases of the junction left unmatched. Germline V gene sequence: CDR1 SGHTA, CDR2 FQGNSA. The CDR3 loop is CASSPGQGRYNEQFF. The CDR3 nucleotides read TGTGCCAGCAGTCCCGGACAGGGGAGATACAATGAGCAGTTCTTC.

This chain uses TRBV28 with TRBJ2-7, with TRBD2 as a possible D gene (5 bases). V lost 7 bases to trimming and J lost 5 bases, with 12 bases between them. CDR1 and CDR2 from the germline V gene are MDHEN and SYDVKM. There are 12 residues in the CDR3. The CDR3 protein is CASTGTRHEQYF. In DNA form, the CDR3 reads TGTGCCAGCACCGGAACTAGACACGAGCAGTACTTC. The entire variable domain, with the rest obtained from reference TRBV28 and TRBJ2-7, is as follows: DVKVTQSSRYLVKRTGEKVFLECVQDMDHENMFWYRQDPGLGLRLIYFSYDVKMKEKGDIPEGYSVSREKKERFSLILESASTNQTSMYLCASTGTRHEQYFGPGTRLTVT.